This T cell receptor (beta chain) was captured by sequencing in a study of blood T cell repertoires in COVID-19. Per the original data handling: For nucleated cells, counts were estimated from reference gene primer amplification. Sequenced by immunoSEQ multiplex PCR; TCRdb stores in-frame clones only, minus some. V and J calls and clone size are given by that table; D and trimming were obtained from the DNA. The table lists 95,000 to 150,000 clones, over 60% of them singletons. The CDR3 length is 14 residues. CDR1 is MNHEY and CDR2 is SVGAGI in the germline V gene. V shed 6 bases and J 2 bases; nucleotides not matched to a gene: 7.

The chain is built from TRBV6-5 and TRBJ2-7; 7 bases align to TRBD1. Sequenced material: peripheral blood. The TCR comes from a human donor in a cohort sampled during active COVID-19. As DNA, the CDR3 is TGTGCCAGCAGCCTCATGGGACAGACCTACGAGCAGTACTTC. Translating gives CASSLMGQTYEQYF.